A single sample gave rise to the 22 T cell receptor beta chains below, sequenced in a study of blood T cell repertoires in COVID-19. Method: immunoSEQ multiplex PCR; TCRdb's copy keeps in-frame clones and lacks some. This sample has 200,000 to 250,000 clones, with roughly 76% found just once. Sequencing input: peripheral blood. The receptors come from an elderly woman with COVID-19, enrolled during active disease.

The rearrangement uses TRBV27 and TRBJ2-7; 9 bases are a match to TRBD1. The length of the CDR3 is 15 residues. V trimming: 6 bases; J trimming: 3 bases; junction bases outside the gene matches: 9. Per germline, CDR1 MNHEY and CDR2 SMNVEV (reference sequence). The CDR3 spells CASSILGTGSYEQYF. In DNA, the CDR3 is TGTGCCAGCAGCATATTGGGGACAGGGAGCTACGAGCAGTACTTC.

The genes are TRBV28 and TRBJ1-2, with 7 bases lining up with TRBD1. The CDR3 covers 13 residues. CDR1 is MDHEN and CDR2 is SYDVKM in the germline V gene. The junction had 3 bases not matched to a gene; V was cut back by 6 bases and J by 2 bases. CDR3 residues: CASREGANYGYTF. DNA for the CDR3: TGTGCCAGCAGGGAGGGGGCGAACTATGGCTACACCTTC.

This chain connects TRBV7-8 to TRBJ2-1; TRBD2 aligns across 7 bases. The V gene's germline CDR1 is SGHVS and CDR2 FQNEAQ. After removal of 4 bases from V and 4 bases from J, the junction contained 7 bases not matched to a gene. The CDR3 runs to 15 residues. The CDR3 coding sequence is TGTGCCAGCAGCTCTGATGGGGGAGGGTACAATGAGCAGTTCTTC. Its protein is CASSSDGGGYNEQFF.

This chain's CDR3 is CATSRQSATNEKLFF. CDR3 DNA: TGTGCCACCAGCAGACAGTCAGCAACTAATGAAAAACTGTTTTTT. V and J are TRBV15 and TRBJ1-4; D unclear. The CDR3 sequence is 15 residues long. The germline CDR1 and CDR2 sequences are LNHNV and YYDKDF (reference sequence). V lost 2 bases and J lost 0, with 7 bases in between.

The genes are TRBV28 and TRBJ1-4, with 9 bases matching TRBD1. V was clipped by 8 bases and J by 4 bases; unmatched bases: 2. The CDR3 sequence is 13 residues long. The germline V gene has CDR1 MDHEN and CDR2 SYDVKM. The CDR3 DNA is TGTGCCAGCGGGACAGGGATTAATGAAAAACTGTTTTTT. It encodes CASGTGINEKLFF.

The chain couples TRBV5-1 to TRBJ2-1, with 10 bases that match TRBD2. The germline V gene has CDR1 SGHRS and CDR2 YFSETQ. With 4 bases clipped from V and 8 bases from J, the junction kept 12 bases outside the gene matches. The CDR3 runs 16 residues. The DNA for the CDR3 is TGCGCCAGCAGCGGAACTAGCGGGATTAATCTGGATGAGCAGTTCTTC. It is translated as CASSGTSGINLDEQFF. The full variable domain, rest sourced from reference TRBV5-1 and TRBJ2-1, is KAGVTQTPRYLIKTRGQQVTLSCSPISGHRSVSWYQQTPGQGLQFLFEYFSETQRNKGNFPGRFSGRQFSNSRSEMNVSTLELGDSALYLCASSGTSGINLDEQFFGPGTRLTVL.

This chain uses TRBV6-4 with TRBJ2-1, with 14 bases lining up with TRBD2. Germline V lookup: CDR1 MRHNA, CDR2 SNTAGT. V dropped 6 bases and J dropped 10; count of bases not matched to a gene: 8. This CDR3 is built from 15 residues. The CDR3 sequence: CASRETSGRGEEQFF. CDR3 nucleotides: TGTGCCAGCAGGGAGACTAGCGGGAGGGGAGAGGAGCAGTTCTTC.

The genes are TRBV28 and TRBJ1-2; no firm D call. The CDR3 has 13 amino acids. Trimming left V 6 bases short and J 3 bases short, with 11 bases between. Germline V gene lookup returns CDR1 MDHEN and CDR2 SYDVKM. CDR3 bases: TGTGCCAGCAGCGGGAATACATACTATGGCTACACCTTC. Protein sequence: CASSGNTYYGYTF.

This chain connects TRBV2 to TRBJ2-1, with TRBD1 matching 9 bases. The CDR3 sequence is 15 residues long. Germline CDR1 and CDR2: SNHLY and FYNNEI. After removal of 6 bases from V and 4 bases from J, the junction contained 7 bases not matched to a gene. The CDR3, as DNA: TGTGCCAGCAGCGCGGGACAGGGTTCGTACAATGAGCAGTTCTTC. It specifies CASSAGQGSYNEQFF.

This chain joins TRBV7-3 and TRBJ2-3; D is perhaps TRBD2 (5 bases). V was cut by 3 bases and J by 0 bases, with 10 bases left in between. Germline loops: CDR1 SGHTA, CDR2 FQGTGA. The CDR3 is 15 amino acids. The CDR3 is CASSLSRGSTDTQYF. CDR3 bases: TGTGCCAGCAGCTTGTCGCGCGGGAGCACAGATACGCAGTATTTT. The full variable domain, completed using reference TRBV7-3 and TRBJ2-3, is GAGVSQTPSNKVTEKGKYVELRCDPISGHTALYWYRQSLGQGPEFLIYFQGTGAADDSGLPNDRFFAVRPEGSVSTLKIQRTERGDSAVYLCASSLSRGSTDTQYFGPGTRLTVL.

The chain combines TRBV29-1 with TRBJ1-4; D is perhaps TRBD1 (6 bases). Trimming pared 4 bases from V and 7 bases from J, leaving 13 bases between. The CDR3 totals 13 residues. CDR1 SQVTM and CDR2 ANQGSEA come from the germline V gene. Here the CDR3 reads CSVVGTRAEKLFF. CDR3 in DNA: TGCAGCGTTGTAGGGACAAGGGCTGAAAAACTGTTTTTT.

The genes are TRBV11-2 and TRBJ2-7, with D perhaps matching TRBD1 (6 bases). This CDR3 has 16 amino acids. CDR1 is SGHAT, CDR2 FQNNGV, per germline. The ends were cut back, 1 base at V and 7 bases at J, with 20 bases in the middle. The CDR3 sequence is CASSLGPQGASWEQYF. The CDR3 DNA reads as TGTGCCAGCAGCTTAGGACCACAGGGCGCCTCTTGGGAGCAGTACTTC.

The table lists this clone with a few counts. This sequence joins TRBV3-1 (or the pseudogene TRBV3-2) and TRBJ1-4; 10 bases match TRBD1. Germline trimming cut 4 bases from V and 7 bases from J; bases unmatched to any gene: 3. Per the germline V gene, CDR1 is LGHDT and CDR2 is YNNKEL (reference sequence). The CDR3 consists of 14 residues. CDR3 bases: TGTGCCAGCAGCCGACAGGGGGCGGGTGAAAAACTGTTTTTT. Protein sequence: CASSRQGAGEKLFF.

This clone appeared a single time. The DNA of the CDR3 is TGTGCCAGCAGCTCCTCCCCGGGGACAGGGGTGCGAGAGACCCAGTACTTC. It codes for CASSSSPGTGVRETQYF. The chain employs TRBV7-9 and TRBJ2-5, with 10 bases identical to TRBD1. V lost 4 bases to trimming and J lost 4 bases; unmatched junction nucleotides: 12. The CDR3 totals 17 residues. Germline lookup yields CDR1 SEHNR and CDR2 FQNEAQ (reference sequence).

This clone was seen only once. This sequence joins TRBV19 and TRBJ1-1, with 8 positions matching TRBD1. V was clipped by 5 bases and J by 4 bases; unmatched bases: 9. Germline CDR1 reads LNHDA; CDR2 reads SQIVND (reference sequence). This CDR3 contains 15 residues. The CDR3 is CASSDLDREGTEAFF. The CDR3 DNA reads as TGTGCCAGTAGTGACTTGGACAGGGAAGGCACTGAAGCTTTCTTT.

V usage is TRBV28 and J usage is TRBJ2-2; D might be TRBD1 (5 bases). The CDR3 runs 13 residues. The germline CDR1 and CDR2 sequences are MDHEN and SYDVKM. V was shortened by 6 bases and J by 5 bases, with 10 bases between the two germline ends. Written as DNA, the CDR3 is TGTGCCAGCAGAGGGTCAGGGACCGGGGAGCTGTTTTTT. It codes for CASRGSGTGELFF.

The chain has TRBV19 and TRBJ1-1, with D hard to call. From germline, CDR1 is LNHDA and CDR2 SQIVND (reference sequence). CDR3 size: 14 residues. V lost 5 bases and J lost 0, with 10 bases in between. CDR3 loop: CASSPILMNTEAFF. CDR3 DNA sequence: TGTGCCAGTAGTCCTATACTTATGAACACTGAAGCTTTCTTT.

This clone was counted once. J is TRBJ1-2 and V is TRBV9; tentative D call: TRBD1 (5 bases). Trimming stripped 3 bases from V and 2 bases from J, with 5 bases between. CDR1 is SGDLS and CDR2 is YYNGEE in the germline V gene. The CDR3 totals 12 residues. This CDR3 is CASSDRNYGYTF. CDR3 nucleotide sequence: TGTGCCAGCAGCGACAGGAACTATGGCTACACCTTC.

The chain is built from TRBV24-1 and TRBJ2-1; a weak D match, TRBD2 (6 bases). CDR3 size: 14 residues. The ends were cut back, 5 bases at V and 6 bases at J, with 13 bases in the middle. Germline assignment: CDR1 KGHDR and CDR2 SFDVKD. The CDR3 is CATSVVGLRNEQFF. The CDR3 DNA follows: TGTGCCACCAGTGTGGTAGGACTACGCAATGAGCAGTTCTTC.

Here the CDR3 reads CASSLPGTSGGPTDTQYF. CDR3 nucleotides: TGTGCCAGCAGTCTCCCGGGGACTAGCGGGGGACCCACAGATACGCAGTATTTT. The V call is TRBV27, the J call TRBJ2-3; 14 bases map to TRBD2. Germline V gene lookup returns CDR1 MNHEY and CDR2 SMNVEV (reference sequence). Trimming cost V 5 bases and J 2 bases; bases outside gene matches: 9. The length of the CDR3 is 18 residues.

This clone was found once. Here the CDR3 DNA reads TGTGCCTGGAGTGTATCGGGAAAGGCTTTCTTT. It encodes CAWSVSGKAFF. The chain combines TRBV30 with TRBJ1-1; D not certain. CDR3 length: 11 amino acids. From germline, CDR1 is GTSNPN and CDR2 SVGIG (reference sequence). The V end lost 0 bases, the J end lost 11 bases, and 10 bases lay between the germline ends.

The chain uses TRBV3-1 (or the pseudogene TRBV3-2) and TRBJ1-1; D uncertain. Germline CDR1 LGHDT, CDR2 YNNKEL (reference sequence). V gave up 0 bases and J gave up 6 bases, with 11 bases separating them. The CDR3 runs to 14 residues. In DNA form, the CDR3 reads TGTGCCAGCAGCCAAGACGACCGCGGGCCTGAAGCTTTCTTT. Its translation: CASSQDDRGPEAFF.